A selection of T cell receptor beta chains follows, all from one sample in a study of blood T cells in healthy people across ages. TCRdb re-derived calls from the 5' RACE reads in MiXCR, one entry per CDR3 protein. Counted here are 780,000 or so distinct CDR3 sequences, 20% to 25% occurring once; the ten biggest clones make up 3.7%. These data were also filed under a second study, of T cells of mothers and their children.

Sequences were obtained from blood. These receptors all stem from a boy under 18 in good health. The CDR3 runs from the conserved cysteine through the conserved F or W. Each record gives: clone size, D gene, CDR3 length, J gene, V gene, CDR3 DNA, CDR3 protein. A D gene is named only where the DNA matches it firmly. Size tells how often a clone was seen (once, few, many) or the class of an expanded clone, and some rows leave it out.

clone_size: many; d_call: .; cdr3_length: 15; j_call: TRBJ2-3; v_call: TRBV4-3; cdr3_nt: TGCGCCAGCAGCCAAGATTACAGAGTTTCAGATACGCAGTATTTT; cdr3_aa: CASSQDYRVSDTQYF
clone_size: .; d_call: .; cdr3_length: 15; j_call: TRBJ1-1; v_call: TRBV5-1; cdr3_nt: TGCGCCAGCAGCTTGGACGGTGGGGAGAACACTGAAGCTTTCTTT; cdr3_aa: CASSLDGGENTEAFF
clone_size: few; d_call: .; cdr3_length: 13; j_call: TRBJ1-4; v_call: TRBV20-1; cdr3_nt: TGCAGTGCTAGAGACCGTCTTAATGAAAAACTGTTTTTT; cdr3_aa: CSARDRLNEKLFF
clone_size: .; d_call: TRBD1; cdr3_length: 19; j_call: TRBJ2-1; v_call: TRBV25-1; cdr3_nt: TGTGCCAGCAGGGCACCGGGACAGGGGGCTAAACGCTCCTACAATGAGCAGTTCTTC; cdr3_aa: CASRAPGQGAKRSYNEQFF
clone_size: .; d_call: .; cdr3_length: 18; j_call: TRBJ2-4; v_call: TRBV6-6; cdr3_nt: TGTGCCAGCAGTTACCGAAGTTGGGCGAATAGTGTGAAAAACATTCAGTACTTC; cdr3_aa: CASSYRSWANSVKNIQYF
clone_size: few; d_call: .; cdr3_length: 15; j_call: TRBJ2-2; v_call: TRBV7-9; cdr3_nt: TGTGCCAGCAGCGGGAGGATCTTGGACACCGGGGAGCTGTTTTTT; cdr3_aa: CASSGRILDTGELFF
clone_size: .; d_call: .; cdr3_length: 17; j_call: TRBJ2-2; v_call: TRBV9; cdr3_nt: TGTGCCAGCAGCGCAACACTAGGCCACAGCAACACCGGGGAGCTGTTTTTT; cdr3_aa: CASSATLGHSNTGELFF
clone_size: few; d_call: TRBD1; cdr3_length: 15; j_call: TRBJ2-7; v_call: TRBV28; cdr3_nt: TGTGCCAGCAGGCAGCCGGGACAGCCTCCCTACGAGCAGTACTTC; cdr3_aa: CASRQPGQPPYEQYF
clone_size: many; d_call: .; cdr3_length: 14; j_call: TRBJ1-4; v_call: TRBV12-3/TRBV12-4; cdr3_nt: TGTGCCAGCAGTCATGGCCCCGAAAATGAAAAACTGTTTTTT; cdr3_aa: CASSHGPENEKLFF
clone_size: few; d_call: .; cdr3_length: 14; j_call: TRBJ2-7; v_call: TRBV18; cdr3_nt: TGTGCCAGCTCACCCCAGACAGGTATCTACGAGCAGTACTTC; cdr3_aa: CASSPQTGIYEQYF
clone_size: few; d_call: .; cdr3_length: 12; j_call: TRBJ2-4; v_call: TRBV20-1; cdr3_nt: TGCAGTGCTAGAGATCAGCGTCAAAGCCAGTACTTC; cdr3_aa: CSARDQRQSQYF
clone_size: .; d_call: TRBD1; cdr3_length: 16; j_call: TRBJ2-2; v_call: TRBV19; cdr3_nt: TGTGCCAGTAGTATTACACAGGGGGCATACACCGGGGAGCTGTTTTTT; cdr3_aa: CASSITQGAYTGELFF
clone_size: .; d_call: TRBD1; cdr3_length: 17; j_call: TRBJ2-5; v_call: TRBV5-1; cdr3_nt: TGCGCCAGCAGCGATGGACAGGGATTAACTTCCCAAGAGACCCAGTACTTC; cdr3_aa: CASSDGQGLTSQETQYF
clone_size: few; d_call: .; cdr3_length: 13; j_call: TRBJ1-2; v_call: TRBV6-1; cdr3_nt: TGTGCCAGCAGTGAAGACTGGGACTATGGCTACACCTTC; cdr3_aa: CASSEDWDYGYTF
clone_size: .; d_call: TRBD1; cdr3_length: 16; j_call: TRBJ2-1; v_call: TRBV4-3; cdr3_nt: TGCGCCAGCAGCCAGGCGTCTGGGACAGGCAACAATGAGCAGTTCTTC; cdr3_aa: CASSQASGTGNNEQFF
clone_size: .; d_call: .; cdr3_length: 15; j_call: TRBJ1-4; v_call: TRBV6-5; cdr3_nt: TGTGCCAGCAGCCCCATGGTGGGGTTCGGGGAAAGACTGTTTTTT; cdr3_aa: CASSPMVGFGERLFF
clone_size: few; d_call: .; cdr3_length: 13; j_call: TRBJ2-3; v_call: TRBV29-1; cdr3_nt: TGCAGCGTTGAAGATCTTTTGACAGATACGCAGTATTTT; cdr3_aa: CSVEDLLTDTQYF
clone_size: .; d_call: .; cdr3_length: 17; j_call: TRBJ1-4; v_call: TRBV20-1; cdr3_nt: TGCAGTGCTAGAGATCGAGCAGGGATCCAGCCGACAGAAAAACTGTTTTTT; cdr3_aa: CSARDRAGIQPTEKLFF
clone_size: few; d_call: TRBD2; cdr3_length: 14; j_call: TRBJ2-5; v_call: TRBV5-1; cdr3_nt: TGCGCCAGCAGTAGCGGGGGGGCAGCAGAGACCCAGTACTTC; cdr3_aa: CASSSGGAAETQYF
clone_size: few; d_call: TRBD2; cdr3_length: 16; j_call: TRBJ2-5; v_call: TRBV28; cdr3_nt: TGTGCCAGCAGTGGACTAGCGGGAGGCCGAGGGGAGACCCAGTACTTC; cdr3_aa: CASSGLAGGRGETQYF
clone_size: once; d_call: TRBD2; cdr3_length: 17; j_call: TRBJ2-2; v_call: TRBV9; cdr3_nt: TGTGCCGGCAGCGTCCCGGGACTAGCGGGAGGTTTTGGAGAGCTGTTTTTT; cdr3_aa: CAGSVPGLAGGFGELFF
clone_size: .; d_call: TRBD2; cdr3_length: 16; j_call: TRBJ2-2; v_call: TRBV20-1; cdr3_nt: TGCAGTGCTAATAATCTAGCGGGATCGAACACCGGGGAGCTGTTTTTT; cdr3_aa: CSANNLAGSNTGELFF
clone_size: .; d_call: TRBD2; cdr3_length: 14; j_call: TRBJ2-7; v_call: TRBV20-1; cdr3_nt: TGCAGTGCTAGCGCCGGGACTAGCGGATACGAGCAGTACTTC; cdr3_aa: CSASAGTSGYEQYF
clone_size: .; d_call: .; cdr3_length: 19; j_call: TRBJ2-7; v_call: TRBV20-1; cdr3_nt: TGCAGTGCTAGAGATTCTCGGCTAGGGGGCTGGGAGGGATCCTACGAGCAGTACTTC; cdr3_aa: CSARDSRLGGWEGSYEQYF
clone_size: .; d_call: TRBD2; cdr3_length: 15; j_call: TRBJ2-3; v_call: TRBV7-2; cdr3_nt: TGTGCCAGCAGCAAACTAGCGGGAGTCACAGATACGCAGTATTTT; cdr3_aa: CASSKLAGVTDTQYF
clone_size: few; d_call: .; cdr3_length: 14; j_call: TRBJ2-2; v_call: TRBV2; cdr3_nt: TGTGCCGGCAAGAGGACCCGCAACACCGGGGAGCTGTTTTTT; cdr3_aa: CAGKRTRNTGELFF
clone_size: .; d_call: .; cdr3_length: 13; j_call: TRBJ2-3; v_call: TRBV29-1; cdr3_nt: TGCAGCTCCGAGGATAGTCGCACAGATACGCAGTATTTT; cdr3_aa: CSSEDSRTDTQYF
clone_size: few; d_call: TRBD1; cdr3_length: 13; j_call: TRBJ2-7; v_call: TRBV18; cdr3_nt: TGTGCCAGCTCCGGGACAGACTCCTACGAGCAGTACTTC; cdr3_aa: CASSGTDSYEQYF
clone_size: .; d_call: .; cdr3_length: 14; j_call: TRBJ2-7; v_call: TRBV4-3; cdr3_nt: TGCGCCAGCAGCCAAGCTAGGGCATCCTACGAGCAGTACTTC; cdr3_aa: CASSQARASYEQYF
clone_size: .; d_call: .; cdr3_length: 14; j_call: TRBJ2-5; v_call: TRBV9; cdr3_nt: TGTGCCAGCAGCGTAGAACCGTTCCCAGAGACCCAGTACTTC; cdr3_aa: CASSVEPFPETQYF
clone_size: .; d_call: .; cdr3_length: 18; j_call: TRBJ1-4; v_call: TRBV7-9; cdr3_nt: TGTGCCAGCAGCCTACAACCAAGTCGACGGTTCAGGGGTGAAAAACTGTTTTTT; cdr3_aa: CASSLQPSRRFRGEKLFF
clone_size: few; d_call: TRBD2; cdr3_length: 13; j_call: TRBJ2-7; v_call: TRBV29-1; cdr3_nt: TGCAGCGTTTGGGAGGGGAGCTCCTACGAGCAGTACTTC; cdr3_aa: CSVWEGSSYEQYF
clone_size: few; d_call: .; cdr3_length: 19; j_call: TRBJ2-6; v_call: TRBV14; cdr3_nt: TGTGCCAGCAGCTGGGGTGGCAGCGTCGAAAGCTCTGGGGCCAACGTCCTGACTTTC; cdr3_aa: CASSWGGSVESSGANVLTF
clone_size: few; d_call: TRBD2; cdr3_length: 14; j_call: TRBJ2-7; v_call: TRBV12-3/TRBV12-4; cdr3_nt: TGTGCCAGCAGTTATAGCGGGAGTCGGTACGAGCAGTACTTC; cdr3_aa: CASSYSGSRYEQYF
clone_size: few; d_call: TRBD1; cdr3_length: 12; j_call: TRBJ2-7; v_call: TRBV29-1; cdr3_nt: TGCAGCGCACAGGGGACCTCCTACGAGCAGTACTTC; cdr3_aa: CSAQGTSYEQYF
clone_size: .; d_call: .; cdr3_length: 16; j_call: TRBJ1-4; v_call: TRBV6-5; cdr3_nt: TGTGCCAGCAGTTACTCGGTTCCAGCTCTTAATGAAAAACTGTTTTTT; cdr3_aa: CASSYSVPALNEKLFF